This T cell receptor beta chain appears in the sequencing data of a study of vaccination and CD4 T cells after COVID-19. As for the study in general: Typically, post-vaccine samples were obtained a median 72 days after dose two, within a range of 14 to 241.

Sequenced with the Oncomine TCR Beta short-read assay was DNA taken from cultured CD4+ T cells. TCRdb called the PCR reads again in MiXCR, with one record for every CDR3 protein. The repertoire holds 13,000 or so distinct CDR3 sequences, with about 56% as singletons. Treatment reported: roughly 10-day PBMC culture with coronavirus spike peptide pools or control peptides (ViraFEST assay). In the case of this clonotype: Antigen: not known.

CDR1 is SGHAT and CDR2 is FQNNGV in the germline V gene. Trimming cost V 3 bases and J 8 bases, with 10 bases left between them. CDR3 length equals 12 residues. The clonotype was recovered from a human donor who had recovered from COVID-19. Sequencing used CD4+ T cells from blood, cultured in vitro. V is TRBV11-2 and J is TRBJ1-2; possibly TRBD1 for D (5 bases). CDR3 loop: CASSLAGGGYTF. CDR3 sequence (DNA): TGTGCCAGCAGCTTGGCGGGGGGAGGCTACACCTTC.